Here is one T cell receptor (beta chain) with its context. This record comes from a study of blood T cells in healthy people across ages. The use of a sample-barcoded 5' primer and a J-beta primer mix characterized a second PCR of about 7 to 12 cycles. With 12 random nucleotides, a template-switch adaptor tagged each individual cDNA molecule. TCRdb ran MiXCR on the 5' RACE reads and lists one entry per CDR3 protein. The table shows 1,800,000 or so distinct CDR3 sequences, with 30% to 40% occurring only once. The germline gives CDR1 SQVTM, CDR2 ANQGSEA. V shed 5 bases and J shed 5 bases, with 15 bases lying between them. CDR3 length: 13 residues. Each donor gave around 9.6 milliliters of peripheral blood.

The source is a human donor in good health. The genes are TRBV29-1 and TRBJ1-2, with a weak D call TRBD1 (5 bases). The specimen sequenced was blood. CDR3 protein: CSVLRGEGYGYTF. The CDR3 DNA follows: TGCAGCGTTTTGAGAGGGGAGGGGTATGGCTACACCTTC.